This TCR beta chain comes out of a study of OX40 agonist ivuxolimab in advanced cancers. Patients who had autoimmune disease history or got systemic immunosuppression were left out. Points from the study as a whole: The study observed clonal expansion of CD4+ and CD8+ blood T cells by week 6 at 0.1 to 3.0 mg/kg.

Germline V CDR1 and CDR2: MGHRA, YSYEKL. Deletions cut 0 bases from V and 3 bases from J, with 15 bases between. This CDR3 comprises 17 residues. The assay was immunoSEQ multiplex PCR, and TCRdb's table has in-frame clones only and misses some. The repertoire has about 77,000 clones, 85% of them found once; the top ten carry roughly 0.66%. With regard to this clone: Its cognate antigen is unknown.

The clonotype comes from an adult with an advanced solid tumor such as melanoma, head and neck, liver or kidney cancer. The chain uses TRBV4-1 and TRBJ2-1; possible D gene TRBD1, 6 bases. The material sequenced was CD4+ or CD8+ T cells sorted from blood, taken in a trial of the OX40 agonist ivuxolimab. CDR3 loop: CASSQDAQGPDYNEQFF. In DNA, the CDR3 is TGCGCCAGCAGCCAAGATGCGCAGGGGCCTGACTACAATGAGCAGTTCTTC.